A selection of T cell receptor beta chains follows, all from one sample in a study of cytomegalovirus exposure and HLA in healthy donors. TCRdb's table, derived via immunoSEQ multiplex PCR, lists solely in-frame clones and lacks some. Of around 94,000 clones in the sample, around 80% are singletons; the top ten hold around 4.4%. The sequenced sample was PBMCs. These receptors came from a male donor in good health and CMV-seropositive. The CDR3 runs from the conserved cysteine through the conserved F or W. D genes are given only for firm matches. Expanded clones get a size class; other rows say once, few or many, or leave the size out.

clone size | J gene | D gene | V gene | CDR3 protein | CDR3 DNA
- | TRBJ2-1 | TRBD1 | TRBV29-1 | CSAEGNRGVDEQFF | TGCAGCGCCGAGGGGAACAGGGGGGTGGATGAGCAGTTCTTC
- | TRBJ1-1 | TRBD1 | TRBV7-8 | CASSPLGTALNTEAFF | TGTGCCAGCAGCCCCCTTGGGACAGCATTAAACACTGAAGCTTTCTTT
once | TRBJ1-4 | - | TRBV18 | CASSLQGGTNEKLFF | TGTGCCAGCTCACTTCAGGGAGGAACTAATGAAAAACTGTTTTTT
- | TRBJ2-3 | - | TRBV29-1 | CSVHPPRISTDTQYF | TGCAGCGTTCATCCACCTAGGATTTCCACAGATACGCAGTATTTT
- | TRBJ1-2 | - | TRBV19 | CASSIFGGYGYTF | TGTGCCAGTAGTATCTTCGGGGGGTATGGCTACACCTTC
- | TRBJ2-7 | - | TRBV5-1 | CAGKTGRRWHEQYF | TGCGCCGGAAAGACAGGGAGGCGGTGGCACGAGCAGTACTTC
- | TRBJ2-3 | - | TRBV5-8 | CASSNSLLEIDTQYF | TGTGCCAGCAGCAATAGCCTCCTGGAGATTGATACGCAGTATTTT
- | TRBJ2-1 | TRBD2 | TRBV9 | CASSATSGGVNEQFF | TGTGCCAGCAGCGCTACTAGCGGCGGGGTGAATGAGCAGTTCTTC
few | TRBJ2-7 | TRBD1 | TRBV19 | CASEPGTGHEQYF | TGTGCCAGTGAGCCCGGGACAGGGCACGAGCAGTACTTC
- | TRBJ1-2 | TRBD1 | TRBV7-2 | CASSALNRGGGYTF | TGTGCCAGCAGCGCCCTGAACAGGGGAGGCGGCTACACCTTC
- | TRBJ1-1 | TRBD1 | TRBV7-9 | CASSRHRTGVAMNTEAFF | TGTGCCAGCAGCCGTCATAGGACAGGGGTCGCAATGAACACTGAAGCTTTCTTT
many | TRBJ1-6 | - | TRBV7-9 | CASGQGPYNSPLHF | TGTGCCAGCGGCCAGGGGCCATATAATTCACCCCTCCACTTT
- | TRBJ2-3 | TRBD2 | TRBV19 | CASSKERESGYTQYF | TGTGCCAGTAGTAAAGAGCGGGAGAGTGGATATACGCAGTATTTT
- | TRBJ1-1 | - | TRBV25-1 | CASSPFTVNTEAFF | TGTGCCAGCAGTCCTTTTACAGTGAACACTGAAGCTTTCTTT
- | TRBJ2-3 | - | TRBV18 | CASSPVRQSGTDTQYF | TGTGCCAGCTCACCAGTCCGACAGTCAGGCACAGATACGCAGTATTTT
- | TRBJ2-7 | - | TRBV2 | CASRGTSLSSYEQYF | TGTGCCAGCAGAGGGACATCTCTTTCCTCCTACGAGCAGTACTTC
- | TRBJ2-5 | TRBD1 | TRBV5-8 | CASSLGTGDQETQYF | TGTGCCAGCAGCCTCGGGACAGGGGATCAAGAGACCCAGTACTTC
- | TRBJ1-2 | TRBD1 | TRBV2 | CASRGTANYGYTF | TGTGCCAGCAGGGGGACAGCTAACTATGGCTACACCTTC
- | TRBJ1-6 | TRBD1 | TRBV6-5 | CASSYGTGSNSPLHF | TGTGCCAGCAGTTACGGGACAGGGAGTAATTCACCCCTCCACTTT
- | TRBJ1-4 | TRBD1 | TRBV6-5 | CASSWTGSNEKLFF | TGTGCCAGCAGTTGGACAGGGTCTAATGAAAAACTGTTTTTT
- | TRBJ2-1 | TRBD2 | TRBV5-8 | CASSLSSGRASSYNEQFF | TGTGCCAGCAGCTTGTCTAGCGGGAGAGCCAGCTCCTACAATGAGCAGTTCTTC
- | TRBJ2-3 | TRBD1 | TRBV7-3 | CASSLWGQRLDTQYF | TGTGCCAGCAGCTTATGGGGACAGCGACTAGATACGCAGTATTTT
- | TRBJ2-2 | TRBD1 | TRBV11-2 | CASSLRTGLGGELFF | TGTGCCAGCAGCTTACGGACAGGTCTTGGCGGGGAGCTGTTTTTT
- | TRBJ2-1 | TRBD2 | TRBV2 | CASITAGVKYNEQFF | TGTGCCAGCATAACGGCGGGAGTCAAATACAATGAGCAGTTCTTC
- | TRBJ1-2 | TRBD1 | TRBV12-5 | CASGPPGQVYGYTF | TGTGCTAGTGGCCCACCCGGACAGGTGTATGGCTACACCTTC
- | TRBJ2-7 | TRBD1 | TRBV6-6 | CASSYRGGKYEQYF | TGTGCCAGCAGTTACCGAGGGGGCAAGTACGAGCAGTACTTC
- | TRBJ2-1 | TRBD2 | TRBV9 | CASSSTSGGVDEQFF | TGTGCCAGCAGCTCTACTAGCGGGGGCGTCGATGAGCAGTTCTTC
- | TRBJ2-1 | TRBD1 | TRBV7-3 | CASSPSGTGSEEQFF | TGTGCCTCCTCCCCCTCCGGGACAGGGTCGGAAGAGCAGTTCTTC
- | TRBJ1-2 | TRBD1 | TRBV28 | CASTDRVLFGYTF | TGTGCCAGTACGGACAGGGTTTTGTTTGGCTACACCTTC
- | TRBJ2-7 | TRBD1 | TRBV2 | CASSVGPGQGSYEQYF | TGTGCCAGCAGTGTCGGCCCGGGACAGGGCTCCTACGAGCAGTACTTC